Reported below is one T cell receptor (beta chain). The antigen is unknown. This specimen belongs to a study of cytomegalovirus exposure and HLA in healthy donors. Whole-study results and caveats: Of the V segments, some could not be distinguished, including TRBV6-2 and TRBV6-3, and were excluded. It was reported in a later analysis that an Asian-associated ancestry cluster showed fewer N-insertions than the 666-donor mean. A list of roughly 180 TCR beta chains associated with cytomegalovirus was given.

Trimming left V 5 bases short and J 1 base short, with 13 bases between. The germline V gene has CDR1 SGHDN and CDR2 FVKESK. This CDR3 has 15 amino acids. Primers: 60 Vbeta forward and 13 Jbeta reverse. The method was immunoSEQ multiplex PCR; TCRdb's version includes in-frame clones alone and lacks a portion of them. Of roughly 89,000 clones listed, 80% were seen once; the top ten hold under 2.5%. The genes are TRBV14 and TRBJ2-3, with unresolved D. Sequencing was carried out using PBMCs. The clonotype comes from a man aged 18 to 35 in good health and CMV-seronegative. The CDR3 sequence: CASSEPRFGTDTQYF. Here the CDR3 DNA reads TGTGCCAGCAGCGAACCTAGATTCGGCACAGATACGCAGTATTTT. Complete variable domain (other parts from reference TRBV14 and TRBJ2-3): EAGVTQFPSHSVIEKGQTVTLRCDPISGHDNLYWYRRVMGKEIKFLLHFVKESKQDESGMPNNRFLAERTGGTYSTLKVQPAELEDSGVYFCASSEPRFGTDTQYFGPGTRLTVL.